Shown below are 17 T cell receptor beta chains from a single sample sequenced in a study of T cells in Graves' hyperthyroidism and ophthalmopathy. It was RNA transcripts that yielded the amplified TCR beta CDR3 regions. TCR CDR3 underwent first-round RT-PCR with the HTBI primer set. TCRdb used MiXCR to reprocess the multiplex PCR reads, holding one entry per CDR3 protein. The sample lists a few hundred thousand distinct CDR3 sequences, roughly 16% seen once, with 25% to 30% in the top ten. Sequenced input: blood. All receptors come from a young woman with Graves' ophthalmopathy.

This clonotype has just a few counts. CDR3 coding DNA: TGTGCCAGCTCATCACGCGAGGGCTCCTACGAGCAGTACTTC. Its protein product is CASSSREGSYEQYF. This sequence joins TRBV18 and TRBJ2-7; D might be TRBD2 (5 bases). Germline assignment: CDR1 KGHSH and CDR2 LQKENI. The CDR3 loop spans 14 amino acids. V lost 5 bases and J lost 0, with 11 bases in between.

This clonotype was counted many times. The genes are TRBV7-9 and TRBJ2-5; D unresolved. The germline V gene encodes CDR1 SEHNR and CDR2 FQNEAQ (reference sequence). V was trimmed by 6 bases and J by 0 bases, leaving 14 bases between them. The length of the CDR3 is 15 residues. DNA for the CDR3: TGTGCCAGCAGTTCCGGGCTGACGTACCAAGAGACCCAGTACTTC. Its translation is CASSSGLTYQETQYF.

This chain connects TRBV27 to TRBJ2-1, with 9 bases fitting TRBD2. This CDR3 has 16 residues. In germline, CDR1 is MNHEY, CDR2 SMNVEV (reference sequence). The V gene end was trimmed by 7 bases and the J gene end by 0 bases; junction bases not matched to a gene: 7. Here the CDR3 reads CASTENSGSSYNEQFF. In DNA form, the CDR3 reads TGTGCCAGCACAGAAAATAGCGGGAGCTCCTACAATGAGCAGTTCTTC.

J is TRBJ2-2 and V is TRBV6-2 or TRBV6-3; 11 positions match TRBD2. The CDR3 is 17 amino acids. J gave up 4 bases and V 8 bases, and 12 bases lay outside the gene matches. Germline V gene sequence: CDR1 MNHEY, CDR2 SVGEGT. DNA of the CDR3: TGTGCCAGCGAGGGGACTAGCGGCCCCTCGGGCACCGGGGAGCTGTTTTTT. The encoded protein is CASEGTSGPSGTGELFF.

Of note for this clonotype: A much larger clone lies a single base off, so this may be a read error. DNA for the CDR3: TGTGCCAGCAGTTTTCTGGGGTGGACAGGCACAACTGGCTCCTACAATGAGCAGTTCTTC. Translation: CASSFLGWTGTTGSYNEQFF. The V and J genes are TRBV27 and TRBJ2-1, with 7 bases matching TRBD1. CDR3 length: 20 residues. CDR1 and CDR2 (germline): MNHEY, SMNVEV (reference sequence). V lost 3 bases and J lost 0; bases outside the gene matches: 17.

This clonotype has at least ten counts. V usage is TRBV20-1 and J usage is TRBJ2-5; D might be TRBD1 (6 bases). Germline V gene lookup returns CDR1 DFQATT and CDR2 SNEGSKA (reference sequence). The germline V and J ends were trimmed by 3 bases and 2 bases, with 22 bases remaining between them. This CDR3 contains 17 residues. CDR3 sequence (DNA): TGCAGTGCTAGTTTGTTTGGTCAGGGGCTTCTTCAAGAGACCCAGTACTTC. Its protein product is CSASLFGQGLLQETQYF.

V is TRBV6-9 and J is TRBJ2-5; 7 positions match TRBD1. J lost 0 bases, V lost 6 bases, and 10 bases had no gene match. The CDR3 totals 16 residues. The germline CDR1 and CDR2 sequences are MNHGY and SVAAGI. In DNA, the CDR3 is TGTGCCAGCAGCTTATTAGGACAGGTGTACCAAGAGACCCAGTACTTC. Amino acid sequence: CASSLLGQVYQETQYF.

This clonotype appeared many times. The V gene is TRBV5-1, the J gene TRBJ2-1; D is perhaps TRBD1 (6 bases). V was pared by 3 bases and J by 12 bases, with 16 bases between. CDR1 is SGHRS and CDR2 is YFSETQ in the germline V gene. CDR3 length: 13 residues. The CDR3 loop reads CASSSKQLQGQFF. CDR3 DNA sequence: TGCGCCAGCAGCTCAAAACAACTACAGGGGCAGTTCTTC.

This clonotype was picked up a small number of times. This sequence joins TRBV19 and TRBJ1-4; no firm D call. The CDR3 covers 13 residues. V was clipped by 7 bases and J by 6 bases, with 12 bases between them. CDR1 and CDR2 from the germline V gene are LNHDA and SQIVND (reference sequence). The CDR3 loop is CASKRANDEKLFF. The DNA for the CDR3 is TGTGCCAGTAAGAGGGCCAACGATGAAAAACTGTTTTTT. Looking up the rest from reference TRBV19 and TRBJ1-4 gives the full variable domain: DGGITQSPKYLFRKEGQNVTLSCEQNLNHDAMYWYRQDPGQGLRLIYYSQIVNDFQKGDIAEGYSVSREKKESFPLTVTSAQKNPTAFYLCASKRANDEKLFFGSGTQLSVL.

In its sample, this clonotype was seen many times. The chain employs TRBV7-2 and TRBJ2-1, with D unclear. Per germline, CDR1 SGHTA and CDR2 FQGNSA. This CDR3 region has 15 residues. V dropped 5 bases and J dropped 4 bases, with 15 bases sitting between them. This CDR3 reads CASSQQPTRYNEQFF. The DNA for the CDR3 is TGTGCCAGCAGCCAACAACCTACTCGGTACAATGAGCAGTTCTTC.

This clonotype appeared many times. This chain links TRBV28 with TRBJ2-5, with TRBD2 matching 9 bases. V gave up 3 bases and J gave up 3 bases; unmatched junction bases: 8. CDR3 length equals 16 residues. The germline V gene encodes CDR1 MDHEN and CDR2 SYDVKM. CDR3 nucleotide sequence: TGTGCCAGCAGTTTTTGGGTAGCGGGGGTGAAAGAGACCCAGTACTTC. Translation: CASSFWVAGVKETQYF.

This clonotype came up many times. The rearrangement joins TRBV11-2 to TRBJ1-4; D ambiguous. CDR1 SGHAT and CDR2 FQNNGV come from the germline V gene. Trimming took off 4 bases at V and 0 bases at J, with 9 bases between the two ends. The CDR3 runs 15 residues. CDR3: CASSSSPATNEKLFF. The CDR3 DNA follows: TGTGCCAGCAGCTCTTCACCTGCAACTAATGAAAAACTGTTTTTT.

The chain couples TRBV20-1 to TRBJ2-3; the match to TRBD2 covers 9 bases. This CDR3 has 16 amino acids. Per germline, CDR1 DFQATT and CDR2 SNEGSKA (reference sequence). V trimming: 4 bases; J trimming: 0 bases; junction bases outside the gene matches: 8. The CDR3 DNA reads as TGCAGTGCTACCCCTAGCGGGAAGCCTAGCACAGATACGCAGTATTTT. It specifies CSATPSGKPSTDTQYF.

This clonotype occurred many times. J is TRBJ1-6 and V is TRBV2; a weak D match, TRBD1 (6 bases). V lost 10 bases to trimming and J lost 7 bases, with 20 bases between them. In germline, CDR1 is SNHLY, CDR2 FYNNEI. The CDR3 runs 15 residues. Here the CDR3 reads CANALEGEGNSPLHF. In nucleotides, the CDR3 is TGTGCCAACGCCTTGGAGGGGGAAGGGAATTCACCCCTCCACTTT.

The rearrangement uses TRBV14 and TRBJ1-2, with 9 bases matching TRBD1. V lost 0 bases to trimming and J lost 8 bases; unmatched junction nucleotides: 7. This CDR3 is built from 15 residues. Germline V lookup: CDR1 SGHDN, CDR2 FVKESK. CDR3 residues: CASSQDWTGARGYTF. Written as DNA, the CDR3 is TGTGCCAGCAGCCAAGATTGGACAGGGGCTCGAGGCTACACCTTC.

In its sample, this clonotype was seen a few times. CDR3 loop: CASSRLALGGSTDTQYF. The CDR3 DNA sequence: TGTGCCAGCAGCCGATTGGCCTTGGGAGGTAGCACAGATACGCAGTATTTT. V is TRBV7-8 and J is TRBJ2-3, with D tentatively TRBD2 (6 bases). Germline loops: CDR1 SGHVS, CDR2 FQNEAQ. This CDR3 is built from 17 residues. The ends were cut back, 5 bases at V and 0 bases at J, with 18 bases in the middle.

V is TRBV9 and J is TRBJ2-7, with 10 bases identical to TRBD1. The V gene end was trimmed by 2 bases and the J gene end by 3 bases; junction bases not matched to a gene: 5. Germline V gene sequence: CDR1 SGDLS, CDR2 YYNGEE. The CDR3 sequence is 15 residues long. This chain's CDR3 is CASSVYGQGDYEQYF. The CDR3 nucleotides read TGTGCCAGCAGCGTTTACGGACAGGGGGACTACGAGCAGTACTTC.